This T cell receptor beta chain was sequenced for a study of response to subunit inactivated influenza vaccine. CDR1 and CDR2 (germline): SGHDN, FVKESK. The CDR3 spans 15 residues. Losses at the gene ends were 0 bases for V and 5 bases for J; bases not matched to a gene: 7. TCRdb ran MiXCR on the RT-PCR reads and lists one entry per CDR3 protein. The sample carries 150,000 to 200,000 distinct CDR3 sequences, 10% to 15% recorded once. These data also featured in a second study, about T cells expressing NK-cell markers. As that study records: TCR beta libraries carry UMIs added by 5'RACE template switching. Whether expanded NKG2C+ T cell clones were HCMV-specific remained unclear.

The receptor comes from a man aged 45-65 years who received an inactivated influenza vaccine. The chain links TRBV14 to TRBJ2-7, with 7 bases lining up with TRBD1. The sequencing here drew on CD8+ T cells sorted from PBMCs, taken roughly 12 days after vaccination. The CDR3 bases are TGTGCCAGCAGCCAAGATTGGGGACAGTTCCACGAGCAGTACTTC. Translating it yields CASSQDWGQFHEQYF. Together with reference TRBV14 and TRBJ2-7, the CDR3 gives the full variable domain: EAGVTQFPSHSVIEKGQTVTLRCDPISGHDNLYWYRRVMGKEIKFLLHFVKESKQDESGMPNNRFLAERTGGTYSTLKVQPAELEDSGVYFCASSQDWGQFHEQYFGPGTRLTVT.